These 16 T cell receptor beta chains came from one sample sequenced in a study of CD8+ T cells in alopecia areata. Investigators isolated RNA and reverse transcribed it into cDNA to act as the sequencing template. Profiled with immunoSEQ multiplex PCR; TCRdb holds only in-frame clones, not every one. The profile shows 150,000 to 160,000 clones, around 50% of them singletons. Material: CD8+ T cells sorted from blood, obtained at week 0. The origin of the receptors is a human donor with alopecia areata.

This clone was observed a few times. This chain uses TRBV13 with TRBJ1-6; D remains ambiguous. V lost 5 bases, J lost 10 bases, and 9 bases lay in between. This CDR3 is built from 12 residues. Germline V gene lookup returns CDR1 PRHDT and CDR2 FYEKMQ (reference sequence). The CDR3 DNA reads as TGTGCCAGCAGCAAAGGCGAATCACCCCTCCACTTT. Its translation is CASSKGESPLHF.

This clone was counted a few times. This chain links TRBV29-1 with TRBJ1-5, with TRBD1 as a possible D gene (6 bases). Trimming cost V 4 bases and J 2 bases, with 9 bases left between them. CDR1 and CDR2 from the germline V gene are SQVTM and ANQGSEA. This CDR3 spans 13 amino acids. The CDR3 is CSVADRGNQPQHF. CDR3 sequence (DNA): TGCAGCGTTGCGGACAGAGGCAATCAGCCCCAGCATTTT.

The genes are TRBV19 and TRBJ2-7; D is possibly TRBD2 (6 bases). The CDR3 sequence is 14 residues long. V lost 9 bases to trimming and J lost 5 bases, with 20 bases between them. Germline-derived CDR1 and CDR2 are LNHDA and SQIVND (reference sequence). CDR3 nucleotides: TGTGCCAGCAGCTTAGGAGGGTCGTGGGACGAGCAGTACTTC. Translating it yields CASSLGGSWDEQYF. The variable domain in full, with the rest retrieved from reference TRBV19 and TRBJ2-7, is DGGITQSPKYLFRKEGQNVTLSCEQNLNHDAMYWYRQDPGQGLRLIYYSQIVNDFQKGDIAEGYSVSREKKESFPLTVTSAQKNPTAFYLCASSLGGSWDEQYFGPGTRLTVT.

This clone was observed a few times. CDR3 sequence (DNA): TGTGCTAGTGGTCCCCCCACCTACGAGCAGTACTTC. The encoded protein is CASGPPTYEQYF. The gene calls are TRBV12-5 and TRBJ2-7; D is uncertain. The germline gives CDR1 LGHNT, CDR2 FRNRAP. The CDR3 contains 12 residues. The germline V and J ends were trimmed by 5 bases and 2 bases, with 7 bases remaining between them. The full variable domain, completed using reference TRBV12-5 and TRBJ2-7, is DARVTQTPRHKVTEMGQEVTMRCQPILGHNTVFWYRQTMMQGLELLAYFRNRAPLDDSGMPKDRFSAEMPDATLATLKIQPSEPRDSAVYFCASGPPTYEQYFGPGTRLTVT.

The chain combines TRBV6-1 with TRBJ2-3, with D unresolved. The CDR3 runs 11 residues. Trimming shortened V by 8 bases and J by 3 bases, and 6 bases separated the two germline ends. Germline V CDR1 and CDR2: MNHNS, SASEGT. The CDR3 region has the DNA TGTGCCAGCCATGGAACAGATACGCAGTATTTT. It translates to CASHGTDTQYF.

This chain joins TRBV11-2 and TRBJ2-7, with D maybe TRBD2 (6 bases). The germline V gene has CDR1 SGHAT and CDR2 FQNNGV. This CDR3 has 14 amino acids. Trimming left V 0 bases short and J 2 bases short, with 8 bases between. The CDR3 DNA reads as TGTGCCAGCAGCTTAGACGGGGGACCCTACGAGCAGTACTTC. Translated, it gives CASSLDGGPYEQYF.

The chain is built from TRBV4-3 and TRBJ2-7, with unresolved D. Germline V gene data show CDR1 as LGHNA and CDR2 as YSLEER. CDR3 length equals 15 residues. V was cut by 0 bases and J by 3 bases, with 12 bases left in between. The CDR3 sequence: CASSQDFGQSYEQYF. CDR3 sequence (DNA): TGCGCCAGCAGCCAAGATTTTGGGCAGAGCTACGAGCAGTACTTC.

The chain uses TRBV25-1 and TRBJ1-2; D possibly corresponds to TRBD1 (5 bases). The length of the CDR3 is 13 residues. Germline CDR1 is MGHDK and CDR2 is SYGVNS. Trimming stripped 6 bases from V and 2 bases from J, with 10 bases between. In DNA, the CDR3 is TGTGCCAGCAGGGAACAGGAAAACTATGGCTACACCTTC. This translates into CASREQENYGYTF.

The chain has TRBV9 and TRBJ1-2; D might be TRBD1 (5 bases). Germline CDR1 and CDR2: SGDLS and YYNGEE. V lost 6 bases and J 3 bases, leaving 9 bases between the germline ends. CDR3 length: 12 amino acids. CDR3 in amino acids: CASKGPDYGYTF. DNA for the CDR3: TGTGCCAGCAAGGGACCGGACTATGGCTACACCTTC.

Only a few counts were recorded for this clone. This chain joins TRBV4-3 and TRBJ2-1, with D tentatively TRBD2 (5 bases). The CDR3 has 17 residues. Per germline, CDR1 LGHNA and CDR2 YSLEER. Deletions cut 0 bases from V and 0 bases from J, with 12 bases between. The CDR3 region has the DNA TGCGCCAGCAGCCAAGATCGGCGGGCTAGCTCCTACAATGAGCAGTTCTTC. Its translation: CASSQDRRASSYNEQFF.

This clone was observed a few times. V is TRBV7-8 and J is TRBJ1-1; D unclear. Deletions cut 3 bases from V and 2 bases from J, with 4 bases between. The CDR3 has 12 residues. Germline V gene lookup returns CDR1 SGHVS and CDR2 FQNEAQ. CDR3: CASSFVNTEAFF. The CDR3 nucleotides are TGTGCCAGCAGCTTTGTTAACACTGAAGCTTTCTTT.

The CDR3 sequence: CASRLGPEQFF. The DNA for the CDR3 is TGTGCCAGCAGACTAGGTCCTGAGCAGTTCTTC. The V call is TRBV6-5, the J call TRBJ2-1, with D perhaps matching TRBD2 (5 bases). Looked up from germline, CDR1 is MNHEY and CDR2 is SVGAGI. Trimming took 6 bases from V and 9 from J, leaving 9 bases between them. There are 11 residues in the CDR3.

There are a few counts of this clone. The V call is TRBV29-1, the J call TRBJ2-7; TRBD1 aligns across 7 bases. The CDR3 consists of 12 residues. CDR1 and CDR2 from the germline V gene are SQVTM and ANQGSEA. The junction had 7 bases not matched to a gene; V was cut back by 5 bases and J by 6 bases. For the CDR3, the DNA is TGCAGCGTTCCTGGACAGGATACCGAGCAGTACTTC. Amino acid sequence: CSVPGQDTEQYF.

The CDR3 nucleotides read TGTGCCTGGAGTGTACCTAACAATGAGCAGTTCTTC. It is translated as CAWSVPNNEQFF. This rearrangement joins TRBV30 to TRBJ2-1, with D hard to call. Trimming removed 0 bases from V and 5 bases from J, with 5 bases in between. The germline gives CDR1 GTSNPN, CDR2 SVGIG (reference sequence). The CDR3 is 12 amino acids.

This chain links TRBV7-2 with TRBJ2-7; D possibly corresponds to TRBD2 (5 bases). The V gene lost 0 bases and the J gene lost 4 bases, with 25 bases spanning the gap. There are 19 residues in the CDR3. CDR1 and CDR2 from the germline V gene are SGHTA and FQGNSA. This CDR3 is CASSLALGSIRDPRYEQYF. The CDR3 DNA follows: TGTGCCAGCAGCTTAGCCCTGGGGAGTATCCGGGATCCCCGATACGAGCAGTACTTC.

The chain employs TRBV25-1 and TRBJ2-2; no definite D call. CDR3 length: 14 amino acids. CDR1 is MGHDK and CDR2 is SYGVNS in the germline V gene. V was pared by 2 bases and J by 6 bases, with 10 bases between. As DNA, the CDR3 is TGTGCCAGCAGTGAACAAGGAAGATCCGGGGAGCTGTTTTTT. This gives the protein CASSEQGRSGELFF.